This T cell receptor beta chain stems from a study of Graves' ophthalmopathy and Graves' hyperthyroidism. On the study more broadly: The blood sample was drawn at first diagnosis and before any treatment.

If no ophthalmopathy appeared within 18 months of follow-up, hyperthyroidism was termed stable. Many counts were recorded for this clonotype. The antigen remains undetermined. The sequenced template was RNA, covering the TCR beta CDR3 region. First-round RT-PCR relied on HTBI primers, and a second-round multiplex PCR came next. TCRdb itself ran the multiplex PCR reads through MiXCR, one entry per CDR3 protein. The table records around 400,000 distinct CDR3 sequences, around 21% of them present only once. Regarding the study as a whole: The majority of expanded thyroid clonotypes above 0.001 frequency also occurred in blood. The model achieved over 60% sensitivity and roughly 72% specificity for ophthalmopathy progression.

The CDR3 totals 12 residues. Trimming removed 4 bases at V and 4 bases at J, with 7 bases between. CDR1 is MNHNS and CDR2 is SASEGT in the germline V gene. Material for sequencing was peripheral blood. This chain uses TRBV6-1 with TRBJ1-2; no definite D call. This clonotype originated in a woman between 18 and 29 years old with stable Graves' hyperthyroidism. For the CDR3, the DNA is TGTGCCAGCAGTGCAGAGGGCTATGGCTACACCTTC. Protein: CASSAEGYGYTF.